A single sample gave rise to the 9 T cell receptor beta chains below, sequenced in a study of shared clonotypes between healthy human individuals. The data were produced by immunoSEQ multiplex PCR, yet TCRdb's version contains in-frame clones alone and is incomplete. The sample contains 2,100,000 or so clones, approximately 95% of which appear only once. What was sequenced was naive CD4+ T cells sorted from blood. Subset in this sample: CD45RA+ positively selected. The receptors come from a man aged 18 to 30 in good health.

The chain uses TRBV10-3 and TRBJ1-6; D not resolved. This CDR3 comprises 12 residues. Trimming stripped 4 bases from V and 7 bases from J, with 5 bases between. Germline CDR1 ENHRY, CDR2 SYGVKD. This CDR3 reads CAISGANSPLHF. CDR3 nucleotides: TGTGCCATCAGTGGTGCGAATTCACCCCTCCACTTT.

The rearrangement uses TRBV7-2 and TRBJ2-7; TRBD2 aligns across 10 bases. This CDR3 spans 14 amino acids. Germline CDR1 reads SGHTA; CDR2 reads FQGNSA. The V gene end was trimmed by 3 bases and the J gene end by 4 bases; junction bases not matched to a gene: 3. The CDR3 nucleotides read TGTGCCAGCAGCTTCGGGACTAGCGTGTACGAGCAGTACTTC. Amino acids: CASSFGTSVYEQYF. The variable domain in full, completed from reference TRBV7-2 and TRBJ2-7, reads GAGVSQSPSNKVTEKGKDVELRCDPISGHTALYWYRQSLGQGLEFLIYFQGNSAPDKSGLPSDRFSAERTGGSVSTLTIQRTQQEDSAVYLCASSFGTSVYEQYFGPGTRLTVT.

This chain joins TRBV7-8 and TRBJ1-2; 9 nucleotides match TRBD1. There are 13 residues in the CDR3. CDR1 and CDR2 from the germline V gene are SGHVS and FQNEAQ. With V trimmed by 6 bases and J by 7 bases, 6 bases remained unmatched. Written as DNA, the CDR3 is TGTGCCAGCAGTCAGGGACAGGGAATTGGCTACACCTTC. Translated: CASSQGQGIGYTF.

V gene TRBV19 combines with J gene TRBJ2-3; 12 positions agree with TRBD2. The germline gives CDR1 LNHDA, CDR2 SQIVND (reference sequence). The CDR3 is 16 residues long. V trimming: 7 bases; J trimming: 1 base; junction bases outside the gene matches: 6. CDR3 sequence: CASKRLAGEGTDTQYF. The CDR3 DNA reads TGTGCCAGTAAACGACTAGCGGGAGAGGGCACAGATACGCAGTATTTT.

V and J are TRBV7-2 and TRBJ1-4; D is possibly TRBD1 (6 bases). The CDR3 is 17 residues long. The V gene lost 4 bases and the J gene lost 1 base, with 16 bases spanning the gap. The germline gives CDR1 SGHTA, CDR2 FQGNSA. CDR3 nucleotide sequence: TGTGCCAGCAGCTCGGACAGAAAGGAGGTAACTAATGAAAAACTGTTTTTT. This codes for CASSSDRKEVTNEKLFF. Supplemented by reference TRBV7-2 and TRBJ1-4, the full variable domain reads GAGVSQSPSNKVTEKGKDVELRCDPISGHTALYWYRQSLGQGLEFLIYFQGNSAPDKSGLPSDRFSAERTGGSVSTLTIQRTQQEDSAVYLCASSSDRKEVTNEKLFFGSGTQLSVL.

V gene TRBV5-4 combines with J gene TRBJ1-4; D is undetermined. The CDR3 is 14 amino acids. Trimming removed 5 bases at V and 0 bases at J, with 8 bases between. Germline V gene sequence: CDR1 SGHNT, CDR2 YYREEE (reference sequence). DNA for the CDR3: TGTGCCAGCAGGACATATGCAACTAATGAAAAACTGTTTTTT. Protein: CASRTYATNEKLFF.

This sequence joins TRBV4-1 and TRBJ1-2, with a possible D match to TRBD1 (5 bases). The germline gives CDR1 MGHRA, CDR2 YSYEKL. Deletions cut 1 base from V and 4 bases from J, with 13 bases between. CDR3 size: 15 residues. The CDR3 DNA reads as TGCGCCAGCAGCCAAGGTACAGGCCCCCGCTATGGCTACACCTTC. Translation: CASSQGTGPRYGYTF.

The genes are TRBV7-2 and TRBJ2-2; D remains ambiguous. Trimming took off 3 bases at V and 0 bases at J, with 17 bases between the two ends. The CDR3 runs 18 residues. Germline-derived CDR1 and CDR2 are SGHTA and FQGNSA. The CDR3 sequence: CASSFRGRVFSNTGELFF. Here the CDR3 DNA reads TGTGCCAGCAGCTTTCGTGGACGGGTCTTTTCGAACACCGGGGAGCTGTTTTTT.

CDR3 sequence reads: CASSQEIDRQPQHF. As DNA, the CDR3 is TGTGCCAGCAGTCAGGAGATTGACAGGCAGCCCCAGCATTTT. This sequence joins TRBV16 and TRBJ1-5; D perhaps matches TRBD1 (6 bases). Germline lookup yields CDR1 KGHSY and CDR2 FQNENV. This CDR3 comprises 14 residues. Trimming removed 6 bases from V and 7 bases from J, with 16 bases in between.